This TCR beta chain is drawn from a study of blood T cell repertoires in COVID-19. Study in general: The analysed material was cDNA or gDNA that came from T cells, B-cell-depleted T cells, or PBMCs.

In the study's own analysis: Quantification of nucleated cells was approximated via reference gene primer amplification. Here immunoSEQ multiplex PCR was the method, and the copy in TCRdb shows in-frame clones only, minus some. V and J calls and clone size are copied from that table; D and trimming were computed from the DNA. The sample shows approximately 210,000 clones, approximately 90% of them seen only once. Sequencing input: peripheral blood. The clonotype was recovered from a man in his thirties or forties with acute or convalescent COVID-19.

For the CDR3, the DNA is TGTGCCAGCATCAACCCACCGGGACTAGCGGGGGGAAGGCAGTTCTTC. Amino acids: CASINPPGLAGGRQFF. V gene TRBV28 combines with J gene TRBJ2-1; 15 nucleotides agree with TRBD2. There are 16 residues in the CDR3. V shed 7 bases, J shed 12 bases, and the junction held 13 bases outside the gene matches. Per the germline V gene, CDR1 is MDHEN and CDR2 is SYDVKM.